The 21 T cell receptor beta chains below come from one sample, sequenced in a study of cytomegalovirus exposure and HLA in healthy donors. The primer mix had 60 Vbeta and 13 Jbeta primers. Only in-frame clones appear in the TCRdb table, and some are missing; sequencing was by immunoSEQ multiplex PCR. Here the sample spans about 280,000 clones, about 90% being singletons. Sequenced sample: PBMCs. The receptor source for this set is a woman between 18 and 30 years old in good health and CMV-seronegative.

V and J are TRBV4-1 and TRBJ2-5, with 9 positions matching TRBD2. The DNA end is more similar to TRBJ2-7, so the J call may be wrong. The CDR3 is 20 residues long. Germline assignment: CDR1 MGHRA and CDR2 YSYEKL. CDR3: CASSTGPLPVAGTSTDEQYF. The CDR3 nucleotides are TGCGCCAGCAGTACCGGGCCCCTCCCTGTCGCCGGGACTAGCACTGACGAGCAGTACTTC.

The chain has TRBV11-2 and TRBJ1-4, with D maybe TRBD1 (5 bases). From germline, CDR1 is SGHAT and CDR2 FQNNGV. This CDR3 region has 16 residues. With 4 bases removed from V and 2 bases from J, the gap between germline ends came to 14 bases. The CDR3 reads CASSSDPGSTNEKLFF. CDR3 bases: TGTGCCAGCAGCTCCGATCCAGGGTCTACTAATGAAAAACTGTTTTTT.

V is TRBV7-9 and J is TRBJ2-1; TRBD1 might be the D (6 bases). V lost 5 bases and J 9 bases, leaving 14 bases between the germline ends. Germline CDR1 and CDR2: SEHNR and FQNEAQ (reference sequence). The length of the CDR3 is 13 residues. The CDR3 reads CASSQGQYGEQFF. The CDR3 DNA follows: TGTGCCAGCAGCCAAGGACAGTACGGTGAGCAGTTCTTC.

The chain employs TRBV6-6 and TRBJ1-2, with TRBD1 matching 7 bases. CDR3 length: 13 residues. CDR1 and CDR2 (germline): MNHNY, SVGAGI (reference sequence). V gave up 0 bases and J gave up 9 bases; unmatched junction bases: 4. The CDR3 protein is CASSYSTGNSYTF. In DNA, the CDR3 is TGTGCCAGCAGTTACTCGACAGGGAATAGCTACACCTTC.

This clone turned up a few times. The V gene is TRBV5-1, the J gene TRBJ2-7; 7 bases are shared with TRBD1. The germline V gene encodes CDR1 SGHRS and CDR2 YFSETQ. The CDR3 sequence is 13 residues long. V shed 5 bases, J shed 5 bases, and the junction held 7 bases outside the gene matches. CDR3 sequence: CASRQLTGDEQYF. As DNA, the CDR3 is TGCGCCAGCAGACAACTAACAGGGGACGAGCAGTACTTC.

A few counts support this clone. DNA of the CDR3: TGTGCCAGCAGCCCCCGGACTAGCGGGGGAACAGATACGCAGTATTTT. This codes for CASSPRTSGGTDTQYF. J is TRBJ2-3 and V is TRBV7-3; 13 bases are a match to TRBD2. The junction had 5 bases not matched to a gene; V was cut back by 5 bases and J by 3 bases. The CDR3 consists of 16 residues. CDR1 is SGHTA and CDR2 is FQGTGA in the germline V gene.

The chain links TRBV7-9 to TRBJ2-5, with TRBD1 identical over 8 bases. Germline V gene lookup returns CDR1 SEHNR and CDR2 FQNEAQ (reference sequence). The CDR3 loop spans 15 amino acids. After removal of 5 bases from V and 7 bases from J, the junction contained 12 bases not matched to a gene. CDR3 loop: CASSQPGQGMGTQYF. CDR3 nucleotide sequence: TGTGCCAGCAGCCAACCCGGACAGGGAATGGGGACCCAGTACTTC.

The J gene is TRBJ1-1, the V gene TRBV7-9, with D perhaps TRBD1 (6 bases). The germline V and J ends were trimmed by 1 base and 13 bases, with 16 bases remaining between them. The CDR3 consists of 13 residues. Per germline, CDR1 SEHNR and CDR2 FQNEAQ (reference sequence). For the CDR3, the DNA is TGTGCCAGCAGCTTAGGTCAGGGACAAGCCTTTTTCTTT. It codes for CASSLGQGQAFFF. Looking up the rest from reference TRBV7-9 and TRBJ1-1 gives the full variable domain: DTGVSQNPRHKITKRGQNVTFRCDPISEHNRLYWYRQTLGQGPEFLTYFQNEAQLEKSRLLSDRFSAERPKGSFSTLEIQRTEQGDSAMYLCASSLGQGQAFFFGQGTRLTVV.

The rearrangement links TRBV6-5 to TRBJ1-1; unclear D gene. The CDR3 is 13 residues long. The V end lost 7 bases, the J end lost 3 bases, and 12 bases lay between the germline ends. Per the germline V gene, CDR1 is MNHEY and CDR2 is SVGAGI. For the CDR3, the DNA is TGTGCCAGCAACGAACACAGAGACACTGAAGCTTTCTTT. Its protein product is CASNEHRDTEAFF.

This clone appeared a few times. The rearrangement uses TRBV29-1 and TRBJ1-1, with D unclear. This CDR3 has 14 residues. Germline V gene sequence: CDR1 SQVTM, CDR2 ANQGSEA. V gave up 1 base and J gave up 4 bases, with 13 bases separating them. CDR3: CSVEGRLGSTEAFF. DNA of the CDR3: TGCAGCGTTGAAGGCAGGTTAGGGAGCACTGAAGCTTTCTTT.

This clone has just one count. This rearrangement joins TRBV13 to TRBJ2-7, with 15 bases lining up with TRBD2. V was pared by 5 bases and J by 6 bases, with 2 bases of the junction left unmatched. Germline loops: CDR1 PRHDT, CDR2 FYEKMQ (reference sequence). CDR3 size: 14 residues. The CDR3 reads CASSRTSGGAEQYF. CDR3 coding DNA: TGTGCCAGCAGCAGGACTAGCGGGGGGGCCGAGCAGTACTTC.

For the CDR3, the DNA is TGTGCCATCAGTGAGTCCGGGGGGACTGAAGCTTTCTTT. It specifies CAISESGGTEAFF. This chain links TRBV10-3 with TRBJ1-1; TRBD1 is a possible D gene (5 bases). Germline loops: CDR1 ENHRY, CDR2 SYGVKD. There are 13 residues in the CDR3. Trimming pared 0 bases from V and 5 bases from J, leaving 7 bases between.

The CDR3 nucleotides are TGTGCCAGCACGAAGTCCAGGGCACCCTCCTACGAGCAGTACTTC. This codes for CASTKSRAPSYEQYF. The V call is TRBV2, the J call TRBJ2-7; TRBD1 is a possible D gene (5 bases). Germline V gives CDR1 SNHLY, CDR2 FYNNEI. The length of the CDR3 is 15 residues. V lost 7 bases and J lost 0, with 16 bases in between.

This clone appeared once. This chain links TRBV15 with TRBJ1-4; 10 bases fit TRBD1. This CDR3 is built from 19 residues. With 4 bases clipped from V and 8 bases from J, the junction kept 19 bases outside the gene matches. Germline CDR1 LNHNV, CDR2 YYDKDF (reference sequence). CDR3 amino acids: CATSKRSGTGAPTQEKLFF. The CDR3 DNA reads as TGTGCCACCAGCAAGAGATCCGGGACAGGGGCCCCAACGCAGGAAAAACTGTTTTTT.

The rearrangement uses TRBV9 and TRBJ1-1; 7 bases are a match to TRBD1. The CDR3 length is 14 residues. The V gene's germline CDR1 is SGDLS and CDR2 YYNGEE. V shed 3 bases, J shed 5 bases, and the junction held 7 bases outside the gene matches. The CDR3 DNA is TGTGCCAGCAGCGGACAGGGTATAAGGACTGAAGCTTTCTTT. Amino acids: CASSGQGIRTEAFF.

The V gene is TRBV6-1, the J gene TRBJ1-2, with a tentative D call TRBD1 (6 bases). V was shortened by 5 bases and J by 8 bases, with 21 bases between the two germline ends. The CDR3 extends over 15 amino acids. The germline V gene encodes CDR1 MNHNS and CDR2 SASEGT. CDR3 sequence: CASSSHSFGGRGYTF. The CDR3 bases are TGTGCCAGCAGTTCCCACTCTTTTGGGGGCAGGGGCTACACCTTC.

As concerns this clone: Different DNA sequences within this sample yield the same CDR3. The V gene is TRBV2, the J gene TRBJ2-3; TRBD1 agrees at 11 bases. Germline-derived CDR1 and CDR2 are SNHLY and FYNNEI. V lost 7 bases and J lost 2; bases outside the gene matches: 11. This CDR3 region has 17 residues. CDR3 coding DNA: TGTGCCAGCACCGGACAGGGGGCGTCCAAGAACACAGATACGCAGTATTTT. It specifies CASTGQGASKNTDTQYF.

The chain's CDR3 is CASSGGQSWLVNYGYTF. CDR3 in DNA: TGTGCCAGCAGTGGCGGACAGTCCTGGCTTGTTAACTATGGCTACACCTTC. V and J are TRBV2 and TRBJ1-2; weak D call: TRBD1 (6 bases). V shed 4 bases and J shed 1 base, with 19 bases lying between them. The length of the CDR3 is 17 residues. CDR1 and CDR2 from the germline V gene are SNHLY and FYNNEI.

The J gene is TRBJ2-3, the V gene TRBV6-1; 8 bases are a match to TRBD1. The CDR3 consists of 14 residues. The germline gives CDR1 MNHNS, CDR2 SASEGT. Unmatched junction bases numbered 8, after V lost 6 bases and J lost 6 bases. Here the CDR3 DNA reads TGTGCCAGCAGCACAGCAGGGGGCCGGGATACGCAGTATTTT. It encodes CASSTAGGRDTQYF.

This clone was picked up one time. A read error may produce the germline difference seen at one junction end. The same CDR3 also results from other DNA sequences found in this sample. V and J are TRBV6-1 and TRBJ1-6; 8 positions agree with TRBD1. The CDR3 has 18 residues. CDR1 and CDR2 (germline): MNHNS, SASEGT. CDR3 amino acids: CASSEVRTGSSYNSPLHF. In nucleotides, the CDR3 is TGTGCCAGCAGTGAAGTAAGGACAGGGAGCTCCTATAATTCCCCCCTCCACTTT.

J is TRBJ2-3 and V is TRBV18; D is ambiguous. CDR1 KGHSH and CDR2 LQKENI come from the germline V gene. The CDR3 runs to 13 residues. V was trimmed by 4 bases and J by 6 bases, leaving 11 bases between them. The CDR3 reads CASSHTLRDTQYF. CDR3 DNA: TGTGCCAGCTCACATACCCTGAGGGATACGCAGTATTTT.